The entry that follows covers one T cell receptor (beta chain) sequence. This clonotype was observed once. It lacks a known antigen. No per-base quality is available; no much larger clone lies one base away. Evidence from one read is weak. Per the germline V gene, SQVTM is the CDR1 and ANQGSEA is the CDR2. The CDR3, from cysteine to phenylalanine, totals 12 residues. Only the CDR3 portion is preserved as DNA: 36 bases, with reading frame beginning at the first base. The germline V end is reduced by 7 bases and the J end by 7 bases; junction bases left unmatched: 5. The sample originates from a study of early T cells in non-severe SARS-CoV-2 infection listed by TCRdb under 2021. In the study overall: Bulk RNA from unsorted whole blood was used for TCR sequencing, so alpha and beta chains could not be paired.

Receptor libraries were prepared by 5' RACE. The instrument given in TCRdb is NextSeq 500. Unique molecular identifiers were attached to individual cDNA molecules in the TCR library protocol so that sequencing error and PCR bias could be corrected. Sequencing covered both TCR alpha and beta chains, and within each sample the abundances of alpha and beta sequences were tightly co-correlated. Processing in the source paper ran as follows. V gene, J gene and CDR3 annotation of TCR sequences was performed with Decombinator V4. TCRs were defined as expanded if a significant change between any two time points was detected under a Poisson model with p below 0.0001. TCR abundances were normalised to the total number of TCRs sequenced in each sample and reported as counts per million. MAIT TCRs were defined by TRAV1-2 paired with TRAJ12, TRAJ20 or TRAJ33, and iNKT TCRs by TRAV10 paired with TRAJ18. A search of VDJdb, accessed on 1 November 2021, was run for TCRs annotated to CMV, EBV and SARS-CoV-2, with TCRs annotated for multiple antigens excluded. The raw public reads went through TCRdb reprocessing: fastp at Q25, MiXCR clone calling, in-frame beta chains kept. Rows merge per CDR3 protein into single entries with the most common DNA and genes. The V and J calls were not made by the authors but by TCRdb's processing. For this sample the table gives some 67,000 distinct CDR3 sequences, of which roughly 15% were detected only once. Over 12% of the sample is taken by the ten largest.

The investigation overall reported the following: VDJdb matching was skewed toward anti-spike CD8 responses and likely underestimated virus-specific expansions by missing private and CD4 specificities.

A case-control design nested within a healthcare worker cohort in London, UK, was used, with weekly nasopharyngeal swab PCR tests and blood sampling performed. Between 23 and 31 March 2020, the week of the UK lockdown, healthcare workers were enrolled and then followed up weekly for as long as 16 weeks. Recombination connected TRBV29-1 to TRBJ2-2, with 8 central nucleotides matching TRBD1. Sequenced input: whole blood. The TCR comes from an adult who was a healthcare worker with PCR-confirmed SARS-CoV-2 infection or an uninfected control (not recorded which). The CDR3 reads as follows: CSGTGSGGELFF. The bases are TGCAGCGGGACAGGGTCGGGCGGGGAGCTGTTTTTT.